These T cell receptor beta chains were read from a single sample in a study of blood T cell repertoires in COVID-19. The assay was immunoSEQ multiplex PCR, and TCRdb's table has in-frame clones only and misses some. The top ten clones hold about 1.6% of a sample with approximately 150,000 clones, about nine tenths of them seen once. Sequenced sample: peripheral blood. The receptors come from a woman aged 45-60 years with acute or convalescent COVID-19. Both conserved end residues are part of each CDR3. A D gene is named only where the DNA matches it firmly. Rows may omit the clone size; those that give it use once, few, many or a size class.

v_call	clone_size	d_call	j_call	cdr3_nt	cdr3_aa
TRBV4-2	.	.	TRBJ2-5	TGTGCCAGCAGCCAAGCCAGAGGGGGTGGGGAGACCCAGTACTTC	CASSQARGGGETQYF
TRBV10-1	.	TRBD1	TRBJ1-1	TGCGCCAGCAGTGACCAAGCTCAGGGGGGCACTGAAGCTTTCTTT	CASSDQAQGGTEAFF
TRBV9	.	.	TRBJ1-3	TGTGCCAGCAGCTCTCAGGTGTCCTCTGGAAACACCATATATTTT	CASSSQVSSGNTIYF
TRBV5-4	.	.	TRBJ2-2	TGTGCCAGCAGCTTGTTTCCCGTGGGAAGAGGGACCGGGGAGCTGTTTTTT	CASSLFPVGRGTGELFF
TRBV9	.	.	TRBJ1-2	TGTGCCAGCAGCACCCGGGACAACACTAACTATGGCTACACCTTC	CASSTRDNTNYGYTF
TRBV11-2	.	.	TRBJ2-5	TGTGCCAGCAGCTCGATAGCGGAGTGGAGAGAGACCCAGTACTTC	CASSSIAEWRETQYF
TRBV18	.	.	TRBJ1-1	TGTGCCAGCTCGGGGGGGCAGGACACTGAAGCTTTCTTT	CASSGGQDTEAFF
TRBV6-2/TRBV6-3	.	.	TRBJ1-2	TGTGCCAGCAGTCCCGCAGGGAATGGCTACACCTTC	CASSPAGNGYTF
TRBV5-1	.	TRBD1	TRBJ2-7	TGCGCCAGCAGCCTTACCGGACAGGGGCCCTACGAGCAGTACTTC	CASSLTGQGPYEQYF
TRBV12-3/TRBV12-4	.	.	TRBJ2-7	TGTGCCAGCAGTTTAGGGAGCTCCTACGAGCAGTACTTC	CASSLGSSYEQYF
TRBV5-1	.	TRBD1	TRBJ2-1	TGCGCCAGCAGGACAGGGGGTCACAATGAGCAGTTCTTC	CASRTGGHNEQFF
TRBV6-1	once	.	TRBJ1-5	TGTGCCAGCAGTGAAGGGTACAGGGTGAATCAGCCCCAGCATTTT	CASSEGYRVNQPQHF
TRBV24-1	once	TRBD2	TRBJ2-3	TGTGCCACCAGTGAAAGGCTAGCGGGGGGTCAACTAGATACGCAGTATTTT	CATSERLAGGQLDTQYF
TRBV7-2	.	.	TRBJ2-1	TGTGCCAGCAGCTTTTACGGTAGCGAGTACAATGAGCAGTTCTTC	CASSFYGSEYNEQFF
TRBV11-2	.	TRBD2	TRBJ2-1	TGTGCCAGCAGATTAAGCGGGAGTATCTACAATGAGCAGTTCTTC	CASRLSGSIYNEQFF
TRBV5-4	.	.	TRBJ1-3	TGTGCCAGCAGCTTGACAGGAAACACCATATATTTT	CASSLTGNTIYF
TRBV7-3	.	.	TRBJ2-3	TGTGCCAGCAGCGCCGGTGCGCCCCCGCAAGATACGCAGTATTTT	CASSAGAPPQDTQYF
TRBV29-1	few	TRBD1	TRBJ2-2	TGCAGCGTTCCGGGACAGGGGGCTGGCACCGGGGAGCTGTTTTTT	CSVPGQGAGTGELFF
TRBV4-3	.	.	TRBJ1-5	TGCGCCAGCAGCCAAGACAAATATCAGCCCCAGCATTTT	CASSQDKYQPQHF
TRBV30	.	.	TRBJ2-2	TGTGCCTGGAGAGGACAGTACACCGGGGAGCTGTTTTTT	CAWRGQYTGELFF
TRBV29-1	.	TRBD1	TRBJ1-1	TGCAGCGGGACAGGGGGCACTGAAGCTTTCTTT	CSGTGGTEAFF
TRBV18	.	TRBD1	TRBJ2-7	TGTGCCAGCTCACCACAATGGACAGGGGTATACGAGCAGTACTTC	CASSPQWTGVYEQYF
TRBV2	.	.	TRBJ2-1	TGTGCCAGCAGTGGACAGGTTGAGCAGTTCTTC	CASSGQVEQFF
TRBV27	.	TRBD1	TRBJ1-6	TGTGCCAGCAGTTTATATCTTCGGGCAGGGGGCTCCTATAATTCACCCCTCCACTTT	CASSLYLRAGGSYNSPLHF
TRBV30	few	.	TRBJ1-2	TGTGCCTGGAGTGATCCCAAATCTACCGTATTAAATGGCTACACCTTC	CAWSDPKSTVLNGYTF
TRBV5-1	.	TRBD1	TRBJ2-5	TGCGCCAGCAGCCCTACAGGGGTTGGGGGGACCCAGTACTTC	CASSPTGVGGTQYF
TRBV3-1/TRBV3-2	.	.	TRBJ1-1	TGTGCCAGCAGCCAACGTACAGGGTCGAACACTGAAGCTTTCTTT	CASSQRTGSNTEAFF
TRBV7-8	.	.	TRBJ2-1	TGTGCCAGCAGCTCGCCCCACTCATCGACAGGCCGGGAACAGATGGAGCAGTTCTTC	CASSSPHSSTGREQMEQFF
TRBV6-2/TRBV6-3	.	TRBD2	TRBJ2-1	TGTGCCAGCAGTTACTCGATACAAGGGCTAGCGGGAGACCGGGAGCAGTTCTTC	CASSYSIQGLAGDREQFF
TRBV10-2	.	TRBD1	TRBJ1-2	TGCGCCAGCAGTGACCTAATAGGGGACAGGGAGTCGGGAGGCTACACCTTC	CASSDLIGDRESGGYTF
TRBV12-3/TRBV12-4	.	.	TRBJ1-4	TGTGCCAGCCGCGGTGTTGGGGAAAAACTGTTTTTT	CASRGVGEKLFF
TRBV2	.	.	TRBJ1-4	TGTGCCAGCAGTGAAAGAGGAGATAATGAAAAACTGTTTTTT	CASSERGDNEKLFF
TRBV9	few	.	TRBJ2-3	TGTGCCAGCAGCCCCGAAGGAGGGGGGGGTACAGATACGCAGTATTTT	CASSPEGGGGTDTQYF
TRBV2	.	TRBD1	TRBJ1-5	TGTGCCAGCAGTGAAGGGACAGGCCCTCGGCCCCAGCATTTT	CASSEGTGPRPQHF
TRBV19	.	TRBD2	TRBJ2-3	TGTGCCAGTAGTTTTACTAGCGGGAGTAAGGGCACAGATACGCAGTATTTT	CASSFTSGSKGTDTQYF
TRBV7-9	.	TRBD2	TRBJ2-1	TGTGCCAGCAGCTTCTTAGCGGGGGGGCTCGATGAGCAGTTCTTC	CASSFLAGGLDEQFF
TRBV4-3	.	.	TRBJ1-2	TGCGCCAGCAGCCAAGATTACACAGGGTGGGAAACTAACTATGGCTACACCTTC	CASSQDYTGWETNYGYTF
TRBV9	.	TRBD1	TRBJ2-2	TGTGCCAGCAGCACCAGGACAGGGGCTGCCGGGGAGCTGTTTTTT	CASSTRTGAAGELFF